This is a list of T cell receptor beta chains from one sample in a study of cytomegalovirus exposure and HLA in healthy donors. Clones were read by immunoSEQ multiplex PCR, and TCRdb kept only the in-frame ones, dropping some. This sample yields about 43,000 clones, of which about 94% are seen a single time; over 5% belongs to the top ten. The sequencing input was PBMCs. Source of these receptors: a man aged 18-30 years in good health and CMV-seronegative. The CDR3 runs from the conserved cysteine through the conserved F or W. D genes are given only for firm matches. Where a row states a size, it is once, few, many or the class of an expanded clone; other rows omit it.

TRBJ2-7 | TRBV10-1 | few | - | CASRYEQYF | TGCGCCAGCCGCTACGAGCAGTACTTC
TRBJ1-2 | TRBV14 | - | - | CASSPAGEYGYTF | TGTGCCAGCAGCCCCGCAGGGGAATATGGCTACACCTTC
TRBJ1-2 | TRBV6-1 | - | TRBD1 | CASSETGTGGVYTF | TGTGCCAGCAGTGAAACCGGGACAGGGGGGGTCTACACCTTC
TRBJ1-1 | TRBV7-2 | - | - | CASSLVTGVAFF | TGTGCCAGCAGCTTAGTAACCGGGGTGGCTTTCTTT
TRBJ1-4 | TRBV7-9 | - | TRBD1 | CASSKRQGTNEKLFF | TGTGCCAGCAGCAAGCGACAGGGAACTAATGAAAAACTGTTTTTT
TRBJ1-1 | TRBV21-1 | - | - | CASSARQGNTEAFF | TGTGCCAGCAGCGCCCGACAGGGGAACACTGAAGCTTTCTTT
TRBJ2-2 | TRBV19 | - | TRBD1 | CATSRSTGGTTGELFF | TGTGCCACCTCCCGGTCTACAGGGGGCACCACCGGGGAGCTGTTTTTT
TRBJ1-6 | TRBV7-2 | - | - | CASSLVRNSPLHF | TGTGCCAGCAGCTTAGTCCGGAATTCACCCCTCCACTTT
TRBJ1-1 | TRBV6-5 | - | TRBD1 | CASSYSIRGAEAFF | TGTGCCAGCAGTTACTCGATCAGGGGGGCTGAAGCTTTCTTT
TRBJ1-1 | TRBV5-4 | - | TRBD1 | CASSSFNRGRFEAFF | TGTGCCAGCAGCTCGTTCAACAGGGGGCGCTTTGAAGCTTTCTTT
TRBJ1-5 | TRBV19 | once | TRBD1 | CASTLQGRGQPQHF | TGTGCCAGTACCCTACAGGGGCGAGGTCAGCCCCAGCATTTT
TRBJ2-5 | TRBV27 | - | - | CASSLSWLSIETQYF | TGTGCCAGCAGTTTATCGTGGCTGTCCATTGAGACCCAGTACTTC
TRBJ2-1 | TRBV7-6 | - | TRBD2 | CASSRASGSPFF | TGTGCCAGCAGCCGCGCTAGCGGGAGTCCGTTCTTC
TRBJ2-5 | TRBV5-1 | once | TRBD2 | CASSFYPMTSGIEETQYF | TGCGCCAGCAGCTTTTACCCGATGACTAGCGGTATAGAAGAGACCCAGTACTTC
TRBJ2-1 | TRBV6-1 | - | - | CASSEQAGNEQFF | TGTGCCAGCAGTGAACAGGCGGGGAATGAGCAGTTCTTC
TRBJ2-7 | TRBV6-1 | - | TRBD2 | CASSPGLASNEQYF | TGTGCCAGCAGTCCGGGACTAGCGTCTAACGAGCAGTACTTC
TRBJ2-2 | TRBV7-3 | - | - | CASSLTAVAGELFF | TGTGCCAGCAGCTTAACGGCTGTGGCCGGGGAGCTGTTTTTT
TRBJ2-1 | TRBV27 | - | TRBD2 | CASSFATAGYNEQFF | TGTGCCAGCAGTTTCGCTACAGCGGGATACAATGAGCAGTTCTTC
TRBJ1-2 | TRBV5-5 | - | - | CASSLGPGGGYTF | TGTGCCAGCAGCTTGGGCCCAGGCGGGGGCTACACCTTC
TRBJ2-7 | TRBV5-4 | - | TRBD2 | CASRSELAVYEQYF | TGTGCCAGCAGGTCTGAGCTAGCGGTCTACGAGCAGTACTTC
TRBJ1-5 | TRBV6-1 | once | - | CASSEAGGARQPQHF | TGTGCCAGCAGTGAAGCGGGGGGTGCTAGACAGCCCCAGCATTTT
TRBJ1-2 | TRBV5-5 | - | - | CASSSGDTANYGYTF | TGTGCCAGCAGCTCCGGGGACACCGCTAACTATGGCTACACCTTC
TRBJ1-1 | TRBV19 | - | - | CASSSPGNTEAFF | TGTGCCAGTAGTAGCCCGGGGAACACTGAAGCTTTCTTT
TRBJ2-7 | TRBV28 | - | - | CASSFRIAHHEQYF | TGTGCCAGCAGTTTTAGGATAGCCCACCACGAGCAGTACTTC
TRBJ1-5 | TRBV19 | - | TRBD1 | CASTRGQNQPQHF | TGTGCCAGTACCCGGGGACAGAATCAGCCCCAGCATTTT
TRBJ2-7 | TRBV7-2 | once | - | CASSLVMGRLHEQYF | TGTGCCAGCAGCTTAGTCATGGGGAGACTGCACGAGCAGTACTTC
TRBJ2-7 | TRBV6-1 | - | - | CASRLTDPRYEQYF | TGTGCCAGCCGCCTGACAGATCCCCGCTACGAGCAGTACTTC